Listed below are T cell receptor beta chains from one sample, sequenced in a study of T cells in Graves' hyperthyroidism and ophthalmopathy. TCRdb reanalysed the multiplex PCR reads using MiXCR and keeps one entry per CDR3 protein. The sample lists around 600,000 distinct CDR3 sequences; around 16% were seen once. The sequencing sample was made of blood. Receptors were obtained from a woman in her forties with Graves' ophthalmopathy. The CDR3 runs from the conserved cysteine through the conserved F or W. Clone sizes are given selectively: once, few, many, or a class where the clone is expanded.

J gene: TRBJ1-2; V gene: TRBV2; clone size: few; CDR3 protein: CASSGQIGPLTF
J gene: TRBJ1-6; V gene: TRBV9; clone size: -; CDR3 protein: CASSVNRQGNSPLHF
J gene: TRBJ2-5; V gene: TRBV7-3; clone size: -; CDR3 protein: CAAAPPPSTGGGTALQETQYF
J gene: TRBJ2-5; V gene: TRBV27; clone size: -; CDR3 protein: CASSFGGQQETQYF
J gene: TRBJ2-2; V gene: TRBV2; clone size: -; CDR3 protein: CASSETRGGGELFF
J gene: TRBJ1-1; V gene: TRBV7-9; clone size: -; CDR3 protein: CASSPRQGTDVTRGNTEAFF
J gene: TRBJ1-1; V gene: TRBV12-3/TRBV12-4; clone size: few; CDR3 protein: CASSPTEKASEAFF
J gene: TRBJ2-5; V gene: TRBV11-2; clone size: few; CDR3 protein: CASSSPLGTQYF
J gene: TRBJ2-2; V gene: TRBV30; clone size: many; CDR3 protein: CAWSRGQGNTGELFF
J gene: TRBJ1-5; V gene: TRBV6-2/TRBV6-3; clone size: few; CDR3 protein: CASSPHTGGPQHF
J gene: TRBJ1-1; V gene: TRBV15; clone size: few; CDR3 protein: CATSRDTGFTEAFF
J gene: TRBJ2-5; V gene: TRBV3-1; clone size: many; CDR3 protein: CASSQDWASGGGETQYF
J gene: TRBJ1-2; V gene: TRBV12-3/TRBV12-4; clone size: many; CDR3 protein: CATARGGTNYGYTF
J gene: TRBJ2-5; V gene: TRBV3-1; clone size: many; CDR3 protein: CASSLRDRGERETQYF
J gene: TRBJ1-3; V gene: TRBV12-3/TRBV12-4; clone size: -; CDR3 protein: CASSWTQGNTIYF
J gene: TRBJ2-2; V gene: TRBV11-1; clone size: many; CDR3 protein: CASSLVAGHPGTGELFF
J gene: TRBJ2-5; V gene: TRBV19; clone size: -; CDR3 protein: CASSRTDRGEETQYF
J gene: TRBJ2-1; V gene: TRBV30; clone size: many; CDR3 protein: CAWKALADYNEQFF
J gene: TRBJ2-1; V gene: TRBV18; clone size: -; CDR3 protein: CASSPQGAKGPGSYNEQFF
J gene: TRBJ2-7; V gene: TRBV7-6; clone size: many; CDR3 protein: CASGQGAVEQYF
J gene: TRBJ2-5; V gene: TRBV7-3; clone size: -; CDR3 protein: CASSLGGASETQYF
J gene: TRBJ1-2; V gene: TRBV6-1; clone size: -; CDR3 protein: CASAGTERGYTF
J gene: TRBJ1-4; V gene: TRBV6-1; clone size: -; CDR3 protein: CASSVLATNEKLFF
J gene: TRBJ1-1; V gene: TRBV4-2; clone size: once; CDR3 protein: CASSQDWGDRDTEAFF
J gene: TRBJ1-5; V gene: TRBV12-3/TRBV12-4; clone size: -; CDR3 protein: CASSKSGGFNQPQHF
J gene: TRBJ1-6; V gene: TRBV4-1; clone size: few; CDR3 protein: CASSQYSNNSPLHF
J gene: TRBJ2-2; V gene: TRBV11-2; clone size: many; CDR3 protein: CASSSFLTGELFF
J gene: TRBJ2-1; V gene: TRBV7-2; clone size: many; CDR3 protein: CASSLAVAGRNEQFF
J gene: TRBJ2-7; V gene: TRBV5-6; clone size: few; CDR3 protein: CASSSLGPGEQYF
J gene: TRBJ2-7; V gene: TRBV19; clone size: -; CDR3 protein: CASSIRGPLKAVYEQYF
J gene: TRBJ2-1; V gene: TRBV20-1; clone size: many; CDR3 protein: CSAPGGTYNEQFF
J gene: TRBJ1-2; V gene: TRBV5-1; clone size: few; CDR3 protein: CASSFGQGAYGYTF
J gene: TRBJ2-7; V gene: TRBV4-1; clone size: few; CDR3 protein: CASSLLARDRGYEQYF
J gene: TRBJ2-3; V gene: TRBV12-3/TRBV12-4; clone size: -; CDR3 protein: CASSKGLAGGHRTDTQYF
J gene: TRBJ2-1; V gene: TRBV5-6; clone size: few; CDR3 protein: CASSLLARSFSGEQFF
J gene: TRBJ2-7; V gene: TRBV10-2; clone size: many; CDR3 protein: CASRGRQGAREQYF
J gene: TRBJ2-2; V gene: TRBV10-3; clone size: -; CDR3 protein: CAISDIRTNTGELFF
J gene: TRBJ2-2; V gene: TRBV6-1; clone size: many; CDR3 protein: CASSDGLAGDAGELFF
J gene: TRBJ2-7; V gene: TRBV6-1; clone size: many; CDR3 protein: CASTEEGSPHEQYF
J gene: TRBJ2-1; V gene: TRBV7-8; clone size: many; CDR3 protein: CASSLFAGVVYNEQFF
J gene: TRBJ2-7; V gene: TRBV2; clone size: few; CDR3 protein: CASRVAGGWDGEQYF
J gene: TRBJ2-5; V gene: TRBV29-1; clone size: -; CDR3 protein: CSVGGLQETQYF
J gene: TRBJ1-4; V gene: TRBV30; clone size: many; CDR3 protein: CAWSTGRSTNEKLFF
J gene: TRBJ2-1; V gene: TRBV24-1; clone size: few; CDR3 protein: CATSDRDRVENEQFF
J gene: TRBJ2-3; V gene: TRBV12-3/TRBV12-4; clone size: many; CDR3 protein: CASSPGGTQYF
J gene: TRBJ2-2; V gene: TRBV19; clone size: -; CDR3 protein: CASSVDRANTGELFF
J gene: TRBJ2-7; V gene: TRBV20-1; clone size: many; CDR3 protein: CSAKTATYNYEQYF
J gene: TRBJ1-1; V gene: TRBV6-1; clone size: many; CDR3 protein: CASSEGWSLGWDTEAFF
J gene: TRBJ1-4; V gene: TRBV28; clone size: -; CDR3 protein: CASSFGRGESEKLFF
J gene: TRBJ2-3; V gene: TRBV29-1; clone size: -; CDR3 protein: CSVVNGPTDTQYF
J gene: TRBJ2-3; V gene: TRBV7-6; clone size: few; CDR3 protein: CASSLDGLAENTDTQYF
J gene: TRBJ2-3; V gene: TRBV28; clone size: many; CDR3 protein: CASSAASVDGGTQYF